The clone carrying this T cell receptor (beta chain) came up many times. Its antigen remains unidentified. These data are taken from a study of T cell repertoires in cytomegalovirus infection. The ends lost 3 bases at V and 0 bases at J; junction bases unmatched: 1. The CDR3 extends over 15 amino acids. Each CDR3 protein gets one entry after TCRdb re-called the reads with MiXCR. The sample comprises more than 110,000 distinct CDR3 sequences, approximately 30% of which are singletons, and 52% rests with the top ten. The sequencing used CD8+ T cells from cultured PBMCs, collected from culture after CMV antigen stimulation. The rearrangement joins TRBV12-3 or TRBV12-4 to TRBJ2-2, with 7 bases fitting TRBD2. The clonotype comes from a human donor in good health (CMV status not recorded). Some clones in this sample may be carry-over from other donors' samples. The CDR3 DNA sequence: TGTGCCAGCAGTTTTGGGGGGGCGAACACCGGGGAGCTGTTTTTT. Translation gives CASSFGGANTGELFF.